This TCR beta chain is from a study of patients and donors after allogeneic stem cell transplantation. Via MiXCR, TCRdb re-called the RT-PCR reads, giving one row per CDR3 protein. The table lists about a million distinct CDR3 sequences, approximately 18% of them singletons. The V segment lost 0 bases and the J segment 1 base; nucleotides outside the gene matches: 11. Looked up from germline, CDR1 is DFQATT and CDR2 is SNEGSKA (reference sequence). The CDR3 loop spans 17 amino acids. The sequence was obtained from a human donor who was either an allogeneic HSCT recipient or a stem cell or donor lymphocyte infusion donor (not recorded which). It is not recorded whose cells these are; they may come from a transplant donor. Sequencing input: blood, either unsorted or a sorted T cell fraction (not recorded which). This chain uses TRBV20-1 with TRBJ2-5, with 7 positions matching TRBD2. The CDR3 loop is CSARDRYLLAGQETQYF. DNA for the CDR3: TGCAGTGCTAGAGACCGCTACCTTTTAGCGGGCCAAGAGACCCAGTACTTC.